Described below is a single TCR beta chain sequence and its context. Its target is unknown. These data are taken from a study of cytomegalovirus exposure and HLA in healthy donors. Study-wide findings and caveats: CMV serostatus was the only immune exposure information that was available. Both high specificity and high sensitivity reportedly marked the classifier's diagnosis of cytomegalovirus status.

PCR was performed using 60 Vbeta and 13 Jbeta primers. Produced via immunoSEQ multiplex PCR; TCRdb's table is partial and in-frame only. The sample comprises 150,000 to 200,000 clones, more than 70% of which are singletons, and about 1% rests with the top ten. Sequencing input: PBMCs. The clonotype comes from a woman aged 35 to 49 in good health and CMV-seronegative.

This CDR3 is CSVDGLQEDTQYF. The DNA of the CDR3 is TGCAGCGTTGATGGGCTACAGGAGGATACGCAGTATTTT. The genes are TRBV29-1 and TRBJ2-3; a weak D match, TRBD1 (5 bases). This CDR3 region has 13 residues. In germline, CDR1 is SQVTM, CDR2 ANQGSEA. The germline V and J ends were trimmed by 3 bases and 6 bases, with 13 bases remaining between them.